The 15 T cell receptor beta chains in this list originate from one sample, sequenced in a study of regulatory T cells in long-lasting Graves disease. Building of the TCR beta libraries involved iRepertoire HTBI primers and Arm-PCR of CDR3 regions. From the multiplex PCR reads, TCRdb called clonotypes with MiXCR, one entry per CDR3 protein. The sample includes hundreds of thousands of distinct CDR3 sequences, 21% of them seen just once. The time point here: persistent/refractory GD, antithyroid drugs over 5 years with positive TRAb. RNA isolated from PBMCs was used to make the TCR library. Sequences were derived from peripheral blood mononuclear cells (PBMCs), sampled when the disease was refractory, from a patient treated with antithyroid drugs. The receptors were sampled from a female donor with Graves disease.

Comment on this clonotype: Since a much larger clone is just one base distant, this may be a read error. The chain recombines TRBV6-1 with TRBJ1-5, with 10 bases aligning to TRBD1. This CDR3 has 15 amino acids. CDR1 is MNHNS and CDR2 is SASEGT in the germline V gene. Trimming at V came to 11 bases and at J to 4 bases, leaving 11 bases not matched to a gene. The CDR3 nucleotides read TGTGCCGGCACTGACGGGACAGGGGTTAATCAGCCCCAGCATTTT. Its protein product is CAGTDGTGVNQPQHF.

This clonotype was picked up many times. This rearrangement joins TRBV29-1 to TRBJ2-5; D may be TRBD1 or TRBD2 (5 bases each). The CDR3 runs to 13 residues. Germline V CDR1 and CDR2: SQVTM, ANQGSEA. V was shortened by 5 bases and J by 1 base, with 11 bases between the two germline ends. CDR3 amino acids: CSVSPGTQETQYF. CDR3 nucleotides: TGCAGCGTTAGTCCGGGGACCCAAGAGACCCAGTACTTC.

Ten or more counts support this clonotype. The chain couples TRBV6-1 to TRBJ2-7, with a possible D match to TRBD1 (6 bases). CDR3 length equals 14 residues. CDR1 and CDR2 from the germline V gene are MNHNS and SASEGT. The germline V and J ends were trimmed by 5 bases and 2 bases, with 13 bases remaining between them. The CDR3 region is CASSQQGGAYEQYF. The CDR3 nucleotides are TGTGCCAGCAGTCAACAGGGTGGGGCCTACGAGCAGTACTTC.

This clonotype has ten or more counts. Here the CDR3 DNA reads TGTGCCAGCAGTGAGGACAGAACCTATAATTCACCCCTCCACTTT. Translation gives CASSEDRTYNSPLHF. This chain uses TRBV2 with TRBJ1-6; possible D gene TRBD1, 6 bases. Germline V gives CDR1 SNHLY, CDR2 FYNNEI. Trimming took off 3 bases at V and 2 bases at J, with 8 bases between the two ends. The CDR3 totals 15 residues.

The CDR3 spells CSARDWILAGGTDTQYF. The DNA for the CDR3 is TGCAGTGCTAGAGATTGGATCCTAGCGGGAGGCACAGATACGCAGTATTTT. The rearrangement uses TRBV20-1 and TRBJ2-3; 10 positions match TRBD2. Germline V gene lookup returns CDR1 DFQATT and CDR2 SNEGSKA (reference sequence). The CDR3 is 17 amino acids. Trimming at V came to 0 bases and at J to 1 base, leaving 7 bases not matched to a gene.

Only one count was recorded for this clonotype. The chain couples TRBV5-5 to TRBJ2-3, with D unclear. This CDR3 region has 14 residues. V lost 2 bases, J lost 1 base, and 8 bases lay in between. The germline gives CDR1 SGHKS, CDR2 YYEKEE (reference sequence). Here the CDR3 reads CASSFSGGTDTQYF. The CDR3 nucleotides read TGTGCCAGCAGCTTTTCCGGCGGCACAGATACGCAGTATTTT.

The chain carries TRBV3-1 and TRBJ2-7; D not certain. V dropped 5 bases and J dropped 1 base, with 6 bases sitting between them. CDR3 length equals 12 residues. Germline CDR1 LGHDT, CDR2 YNNKEL (reference sequence). The CDR3 loop reads CASSAGSYEQYF. The CDR3 DNA reads TGTGCCAGCAGCGCCGGGTCCTACGAGCAGTACTTC.

In this sample, this clonotype turned up many times. The rearrangement uses TRBV18 and TRBJ2-5; TRBD2 matches 9 bases. The CDR3 is 13 residues long. With 8 bases clipped from V and 3 bases from J, the junction kept 4 bases outside the gene matches. Germline V lookup: CDR1 KGHSH, CDR2 LQKENI. The CDR3 loop is CASQRTSEETQYF. The DNA for the CDR3 is TGTGCCAGCCAGCGGACTAGCGAAGAGACCCAGTACTTC.

The sample holds many counts of this clonotype. This chain connects TRBV6-1 to TRBJ2-2; 7 bases fit TRBD1. V lost 7 bases and J lost 7; bases outside the gene matches: 12. Germline CDR1 and CDR2: MNHNS and SASEGT. The CDR3 sequence is 15 residues long. The CDR3 sequence is CASTSGTESFGELFF. DNA for the CDR3: TGTGCCAGCACCTCCGGGACAGAGTCGTTCGGGGAGCTGTTTTTT.

This clonotype has a count of ten or more. The V and J genes are TRBV5-1 and TRBJ2-7; 14 bases are shared with TRBD2. V gave up 6 bases and J gave up 5 bases; unmatched junction bases: 4. Germline V gives CDR1 SGHRS, CDR2 YFSETQ. The CDR3 runs to 14 residues. CDR3 DNA: TGCGCCAGCACCTCGGGACTAGCGGGAGACGAGCAGTACTTC. Encoded protein: CASTSGLAGDEQYF.

As to this clonotype: The conserved phenylalanine or tryptophan is not found at the CDR3 terminus, so this likely reflects a read error. The limits of the CDR3 on the DNA are not certain, so only TCRdb's listed CDR3 is given. This chain uses TRBV7-9 with TRBJ2-5; the D call of TRBD1 is as the table states it, not checked on the DNA. Looked up from germline, CDR1 is SEHNR and CDR2 is FQNEAQ (reference sequence). The CDR3 sequence runs 12 residues, both termini included. CDR3: CASSSGTGRLLL.

The sample holds many counts of this clonotype. CDR3 DNA: TGTGCCAGCAGTGCAGGACAGGCCCGAGAGACCCAGTACTTC. Protein product: CASSAGQARETQYF. This chain uses TRBV28 with TRBJ2-5, with TRBD1 matching 7 bases. This CDR3 comprises 14 residues. Germline CDR1 and CDR2: MDHEN and SYDVKM. V dropped 5 bases and J dropped 4; count of bases not matched to a gene: 7.

This clonotype was detected a few times. The gene calls are TRBV20-1 and TRBJ1-5; no clear D gene. Germline loops: CDR1 DFQATT, CDR2 SNEGSKA (reference sequence). V was clipped by 0 bases and J by 11 bases, with 11 bases between them. The CDR3 consists of 12 residues. The CDR3, as DNA: TGCAGTGCTAGAGAACTCTGGAGGGCCCAGCATTTT. Residues: CSARELWRAQHF.

This chain connects TRBV4-1 to TRBJ2-7; the D gene is possibly TRBD2 (5 bases). The CDR3 is 17 residues long. Trimming took off 4 bases at V and 0 bases at J, with 19 bases between the two ends. Germline V lookup: CDR1 MGHRA, CDR2 YSYEKL. The CDR3 sequence: CASSPNDYAPPSYEQYF. In nucleotides, the CDR3 is TGCGCCAGCAGCCCGAATGACTATGCGCCTCCCTCCTACGAGCAGTACTTC.

This clonotype turned up a few times. The CDR3 protein is CSASGGSRTEAFF. In DNA form, the CDR3 reads TGCAGTGCTAGTGGCGGGAGCCGCACTGAAGCTTTCTTT. The chain employs TRBV20-1 and TRBJ1-1, with D unclear. CDR3 size: 13 residues. V lost 3 bases and J lost 4, with 12 bases in between. Germline V CDR1 and CDR2: DFQATT, SNEGSKA (reference sequence).